This TCR beta chain stems from a study of blood T cell repertoires in COVID-19. Study processing details: Scientists estimated how many nucleated cells there were by amplifying reference gene primers. Method: immunoSEQ multiplex PCR; TCRdb's copy keeps in-frame clones and lacks some. The V and J calls and clone size come from that table; D and trimming were worked out from the DNA. The sample lists about 360,000 clones, 88% occurring once. Study members were between about 18 and 95 years old and lived in 24 US regions. The ends lost 0 bases at V and 4 bases at J; junction bases unmatched: 1. Germline CDR1 SGHTS, CDR2 YDEGEE. The CDR3 consists of 15 residues.

J is TRBJ2-5 and V is TRBV5-8; 12 nucleotides agree with TRBD1. The source material was PBMCs or T cells enriched from blood (not recorded which). This sequence originates from a woman aged 40 to 49 with acute COVID-19. CDR3 sequence reads: CASSLGDRGRETQYF. The DNA of the CDR3 is TGTGCCAGCAGCTTGGGGGACAGGGGGCGAGAGACCCAGTACTTC.